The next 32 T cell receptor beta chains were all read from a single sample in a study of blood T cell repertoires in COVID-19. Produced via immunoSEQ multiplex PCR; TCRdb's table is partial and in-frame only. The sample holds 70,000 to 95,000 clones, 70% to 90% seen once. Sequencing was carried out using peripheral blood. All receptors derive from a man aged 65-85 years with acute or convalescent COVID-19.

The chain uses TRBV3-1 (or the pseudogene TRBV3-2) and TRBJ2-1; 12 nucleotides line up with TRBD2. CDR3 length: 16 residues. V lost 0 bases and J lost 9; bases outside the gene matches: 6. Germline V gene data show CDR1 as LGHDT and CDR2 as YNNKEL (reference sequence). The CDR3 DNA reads TGTGCCAGCAGCCAAGATCTAGCGGGGGGGCCTACTGAGCAGTTCTTC. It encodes CASSQDLAGGPTEQFF.

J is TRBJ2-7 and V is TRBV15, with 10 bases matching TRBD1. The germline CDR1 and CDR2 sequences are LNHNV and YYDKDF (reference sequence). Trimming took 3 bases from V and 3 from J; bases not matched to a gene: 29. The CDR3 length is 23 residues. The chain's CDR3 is CATSRERQGASVWGSGNRYEQYF. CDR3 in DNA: TGTGCCACCAGCAGGGAGCGACAGGGGGCCTCCGTGTGGGGTAGCGGCAACCGCTACGAGCAGTACTTC.

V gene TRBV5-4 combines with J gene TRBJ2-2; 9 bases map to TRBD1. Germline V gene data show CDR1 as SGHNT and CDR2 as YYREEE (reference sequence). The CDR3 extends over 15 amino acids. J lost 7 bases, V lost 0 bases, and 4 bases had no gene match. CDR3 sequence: CASSLGTGAGGELFF. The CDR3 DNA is TGTGCCAGCAGCTTGGGGACAGGGGCTGGCGGGGAGCTGTTTTTT.

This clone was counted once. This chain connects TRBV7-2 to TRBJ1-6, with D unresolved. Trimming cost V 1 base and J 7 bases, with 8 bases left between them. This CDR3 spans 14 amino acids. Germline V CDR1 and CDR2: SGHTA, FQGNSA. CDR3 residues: CASSLDTVNSPLHF. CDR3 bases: TGTGCCAGCAGCTTAGACACCGTGAATTCACCCCTCCACTTT.

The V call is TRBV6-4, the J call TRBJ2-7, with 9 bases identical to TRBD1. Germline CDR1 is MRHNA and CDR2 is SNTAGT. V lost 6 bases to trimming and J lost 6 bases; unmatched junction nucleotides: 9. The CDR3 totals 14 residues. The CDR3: CASRPGQGQVEQYF. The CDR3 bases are TGTGCCAGCAGGCCGGGACAGGGTCAGGTCGAGCAGTACTTC.

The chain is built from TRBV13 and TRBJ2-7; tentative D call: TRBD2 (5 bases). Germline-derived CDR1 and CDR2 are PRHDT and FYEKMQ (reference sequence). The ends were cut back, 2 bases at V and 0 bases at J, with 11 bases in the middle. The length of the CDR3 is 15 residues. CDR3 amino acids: CASSLRLTSSYEQYF. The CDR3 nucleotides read TGTGCCAGCAGCTTACGGCTAACTAGCTCCTACGAGCAGTACTTC.

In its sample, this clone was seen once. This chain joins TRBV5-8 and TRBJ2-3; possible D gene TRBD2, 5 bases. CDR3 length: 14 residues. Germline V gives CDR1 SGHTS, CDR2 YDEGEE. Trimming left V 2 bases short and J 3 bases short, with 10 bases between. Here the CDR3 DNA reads TGTGCCAGCAGCTTCGGGGTGAAAACAGATACGCAGTATTTT. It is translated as CASSFGVKTDTQYF.

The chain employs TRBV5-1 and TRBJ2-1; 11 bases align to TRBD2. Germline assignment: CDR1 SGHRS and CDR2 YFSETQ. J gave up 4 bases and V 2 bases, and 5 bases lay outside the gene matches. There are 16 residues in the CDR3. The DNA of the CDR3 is TGCGCCAGCAGCTTCCTGACTAGCGGGACTTACAATGAGCAGTTCTTC. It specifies CASSFLTSGTYNEQFF. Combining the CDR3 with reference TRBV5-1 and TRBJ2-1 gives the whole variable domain KAGVTQTPRYLIKTRGQQVTLSCSPISGHRSVSWYQQTPGQGLQFLFEYFSETQRNKGNFPGRFSGRQFSNSRSEMNVSTLELGDSALYLCASSFLTSGTYNEQFFGPGTRLTVL.

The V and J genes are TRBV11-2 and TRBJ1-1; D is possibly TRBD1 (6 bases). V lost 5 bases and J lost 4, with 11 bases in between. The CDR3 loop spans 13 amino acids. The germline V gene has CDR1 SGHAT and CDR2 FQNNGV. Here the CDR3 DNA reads TGTGCCAGCAGCCTGGGGGGGGCCACTGAAGCTTTCTTT. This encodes CASSLGGATEAFF.

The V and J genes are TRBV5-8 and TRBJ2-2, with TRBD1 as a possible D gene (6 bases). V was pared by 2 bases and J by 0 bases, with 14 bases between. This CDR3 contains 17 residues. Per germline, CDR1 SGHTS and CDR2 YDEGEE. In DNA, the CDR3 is TGTGCCAGCAGCTTAACAACAGGGCCTTCGAACACCGGGGAGCTGTTTTTT. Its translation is CASSLTTGPSNTGELFF. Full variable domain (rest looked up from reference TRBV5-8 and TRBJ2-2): EAGVTQSPTHLIKTRGQQATLRCSPISGHTSVYWYQQALGLGLQFLLWYDEGEERNRGNFPPRFSGRQFPNYSSELNVNALELEDSALYLCASSLTTGPSNTGELFFGEGSRLTVL.

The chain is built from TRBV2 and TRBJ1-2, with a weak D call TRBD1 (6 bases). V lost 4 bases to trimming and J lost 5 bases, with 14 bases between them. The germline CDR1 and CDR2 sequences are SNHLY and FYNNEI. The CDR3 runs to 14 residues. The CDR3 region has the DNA TGTGCCAGCAGTGGGGGGCAAGGGGTTTATGGCTACACCTTC. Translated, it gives CASSGGQGVYGYTF. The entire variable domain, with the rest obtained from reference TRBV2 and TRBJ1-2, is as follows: EPEVTQTPSHQVTQMGQEVILRCVPISNHLYFYWYRQILGQKVEFLVSFYNNEISEKSEIFDDQFSVERPDGSNFTLKIRSTKLEDSAMYFCASSGGQGVYGYTFGSGTRLTVV.

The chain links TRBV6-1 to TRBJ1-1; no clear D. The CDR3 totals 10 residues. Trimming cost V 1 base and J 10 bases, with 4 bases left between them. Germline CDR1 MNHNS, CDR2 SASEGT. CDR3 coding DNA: TGTGCCAGCAGTGAAGTCAGAGCTTTCTTT. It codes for CASSEVRAFF.

This chain's CDR3 is CATSRDYSGADSATNEKLFF. For the CDR3, the DNA is TGTGCCACCAGCAGAGATTATTCAGGGGCCGACTCCGCAACTAATGAAAAACTGTTTTTT. The rearrangement links TRBV15 to TRBJ1-4, with D possibly being TRBD1 (6 bases). CDR3 length: 20 amino acids. In germline, CDR1 is LNHNV, CDR2 YYDKDF (reference sequence). The V end lost 0 bases, the J end lost 0 bases, and 20 bases lay between the germline ends.

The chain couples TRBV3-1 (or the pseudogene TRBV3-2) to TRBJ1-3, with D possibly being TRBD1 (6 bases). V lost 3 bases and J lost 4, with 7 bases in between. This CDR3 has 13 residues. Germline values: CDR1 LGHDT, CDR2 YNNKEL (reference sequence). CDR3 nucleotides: TGTGCCAGCAGCCACGGACAGGGAAACACCATATATTTT. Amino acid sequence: CASSHGQGNTIYF.

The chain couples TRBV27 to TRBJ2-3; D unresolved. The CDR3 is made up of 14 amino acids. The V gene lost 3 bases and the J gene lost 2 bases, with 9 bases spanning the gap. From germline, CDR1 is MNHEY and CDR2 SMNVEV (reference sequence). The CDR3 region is CASSFAALTDTQYF. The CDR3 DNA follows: TGTGCCAGCAGTTTTGCGGCCCTCACAGATACGCAGTATTTT.

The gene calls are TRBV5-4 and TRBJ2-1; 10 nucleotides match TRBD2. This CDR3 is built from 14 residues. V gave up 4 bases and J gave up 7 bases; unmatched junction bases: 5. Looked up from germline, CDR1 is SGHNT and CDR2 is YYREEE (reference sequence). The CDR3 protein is CASSQAGGLNEQFF. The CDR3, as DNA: TGTGCCAGCAGCCAAGCGGGAGGGCTTAATGAGCAGTTCTTC. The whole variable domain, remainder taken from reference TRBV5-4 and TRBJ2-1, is ETGVTQSPTHLIKTRGQQVTLRCSSQSGHNTVSWYQQALGQGPQFIFQYYREEENGRGNFPPRFSGLQFPNYSSELNVNALELDDSALYLCASSQAGGLNEQFFGPGTRLTVL.

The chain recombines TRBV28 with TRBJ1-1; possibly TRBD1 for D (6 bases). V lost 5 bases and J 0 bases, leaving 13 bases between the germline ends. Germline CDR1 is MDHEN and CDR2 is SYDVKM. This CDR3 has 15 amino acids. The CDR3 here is CASSPPGHMNTEAFF. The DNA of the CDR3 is TGTGCCAGCAGTCCCCCGGGACACATGAACACTGAAGCTTTCTTT. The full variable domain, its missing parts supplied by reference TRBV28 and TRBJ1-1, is DVKVTQSSRYLVKRTGEKVFLECVQDMDHENMFWYRQDPGLGLRLIYFSYDVKMKEKGDIPEGYSVSREKKERFSLILESASTNQTSMYLCASSPPGHMNTEAFFGQGTRLTVV.

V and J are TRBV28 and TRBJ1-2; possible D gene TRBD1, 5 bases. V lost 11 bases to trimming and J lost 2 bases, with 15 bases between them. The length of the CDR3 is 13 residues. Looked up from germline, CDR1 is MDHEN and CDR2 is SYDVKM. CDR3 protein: CAVWTPSNYGYTF. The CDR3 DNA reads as TGTGCCGTGTGGACACCGAGCAACTATGGCTACACCTTC.

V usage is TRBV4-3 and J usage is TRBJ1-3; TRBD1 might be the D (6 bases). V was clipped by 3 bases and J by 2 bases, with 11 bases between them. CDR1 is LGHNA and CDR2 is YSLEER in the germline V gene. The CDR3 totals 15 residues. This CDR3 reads CASSQNREPGNTIYF. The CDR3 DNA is TGCGCCAGCAGCCAGAACAGGGAACCTGGAAACACCATATATTTT.

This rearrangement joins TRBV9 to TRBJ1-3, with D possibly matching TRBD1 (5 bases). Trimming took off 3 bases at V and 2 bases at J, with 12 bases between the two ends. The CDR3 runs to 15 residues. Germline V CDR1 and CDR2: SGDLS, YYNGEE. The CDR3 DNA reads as TGTGCCAGCAGCGCAGGGTTCGGAGCTGGAAACACCATATATTTT. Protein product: CASSAGFGAGNTIYF. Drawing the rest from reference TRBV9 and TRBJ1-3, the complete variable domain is DSGVTQTPKHLITATGQRVTLRCSPRSGDLSVYWYQQSLDQGLQFLIQYYNGEERAKGNILERFSAQQFPDLHSELNLSSLELGDSALYFCASSAGFGAGNTIYFGEGSWLTVV.

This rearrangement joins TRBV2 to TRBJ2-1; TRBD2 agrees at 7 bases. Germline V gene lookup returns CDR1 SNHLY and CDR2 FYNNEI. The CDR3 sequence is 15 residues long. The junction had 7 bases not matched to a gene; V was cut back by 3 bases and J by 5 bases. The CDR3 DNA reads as TGTGCCAGCAGTGATCGCTGGACTAGGGACAATGAGCAGTTCTTC. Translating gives CASSDRWTRDNEQFF.

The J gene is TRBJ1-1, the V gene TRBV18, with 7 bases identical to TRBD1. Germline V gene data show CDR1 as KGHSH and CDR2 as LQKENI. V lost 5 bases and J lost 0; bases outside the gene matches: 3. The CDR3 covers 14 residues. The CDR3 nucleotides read TGTGCCAGCTCATCTACAGGGGTGAACACTGAAGCTTTCTTT. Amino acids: CASSSTGVNTEAFF. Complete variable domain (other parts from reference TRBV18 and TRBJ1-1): NAGVMQNPRHLVRRRGQEARLRCSPMKGHSHVYWYRQLPEEGLKFMVYLQKENIIDESGMPKERFSAEFPKEGPSILRIQQVVRGDSAAYFCASSSTGVNTEAFFGQGTRLTVV.

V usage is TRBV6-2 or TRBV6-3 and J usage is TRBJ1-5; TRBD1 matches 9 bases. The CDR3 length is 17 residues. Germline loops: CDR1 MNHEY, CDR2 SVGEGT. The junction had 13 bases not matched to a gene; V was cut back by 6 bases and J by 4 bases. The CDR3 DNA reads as TGTGCCAGCAGCCGTATAGCTACCGGGACAGGGAATCAGCCCCAGCATTTT. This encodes CASSRIATGTGNQPQHF.

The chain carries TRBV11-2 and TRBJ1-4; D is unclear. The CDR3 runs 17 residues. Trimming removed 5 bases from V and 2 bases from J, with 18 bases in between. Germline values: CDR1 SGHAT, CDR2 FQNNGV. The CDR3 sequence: CASSKRAAGLTNEKLFF. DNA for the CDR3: TGTGCCAGCAGCAAGAGGGCCGCGGGGTTGACTAATGAAAAACTGTTTTTT.

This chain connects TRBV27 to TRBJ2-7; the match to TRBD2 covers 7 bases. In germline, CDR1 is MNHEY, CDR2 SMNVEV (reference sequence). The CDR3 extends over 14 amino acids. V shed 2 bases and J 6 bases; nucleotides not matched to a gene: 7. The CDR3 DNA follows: TGTGCCAGCAGTTTAAGACTAGCAGACCTCGAGCAGTACTTC. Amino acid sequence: CASSLRLADLEQYF.

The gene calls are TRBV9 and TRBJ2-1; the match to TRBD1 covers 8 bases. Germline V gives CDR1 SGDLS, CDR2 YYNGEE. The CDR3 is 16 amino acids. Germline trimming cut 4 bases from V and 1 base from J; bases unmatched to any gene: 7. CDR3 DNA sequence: TGTGCCAGCAGCCGGGCCGGACAGGGATCCTACAATGAGCAGTTCTTC. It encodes CASSRAGQGSYNEQFF.

The CDR3 sequence is CATQTPEHRTGDNEQFF. DNA for the CDR3: TGTGCAACCCAAACCCCCGAACATCGGACAGGGGACAATGAGCAGTTCTTC. The chain links TRBV10-3 to TRBJ2-1; 9 positions match TRBD1. CDR1 and CDR2 (germline): ENHRY, SYGVKD. The CDR3 is 17 amino acids.

The CDR3 spells CASSLLGLAISYNEQFF. DNA for the CDR3: TGTGCCAGCAGCTTACTGGGACTAGCGATCTCCTACAATGAGCAGTTCTTC. The V call is TRBV11-2, the J call TRBJ2-1; the match to TRBD2 covers 10 bases. J lost 0 bases, V lost 2 bases, and 4 bases had no gene match. This CDR3 has 17 residues. The germline gives CDR1 SGHAT, CDR2 FQNNGV.

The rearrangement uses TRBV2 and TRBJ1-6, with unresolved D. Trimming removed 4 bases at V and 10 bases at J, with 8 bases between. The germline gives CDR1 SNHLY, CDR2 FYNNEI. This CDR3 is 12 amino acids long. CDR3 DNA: TGTGCCAGCAGTGTTCTCAGGTCACCCCTCCACTTT. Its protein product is CASSVLRSPLHF.

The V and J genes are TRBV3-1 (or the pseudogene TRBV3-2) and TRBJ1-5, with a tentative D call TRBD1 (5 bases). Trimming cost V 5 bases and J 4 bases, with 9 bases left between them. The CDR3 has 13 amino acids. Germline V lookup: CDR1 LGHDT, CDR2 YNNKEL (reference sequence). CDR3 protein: CASSTTGNQPQHF. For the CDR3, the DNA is TGTGCCAGCAGCACCACAGGAAATCAGCCCCAGCATTTT.

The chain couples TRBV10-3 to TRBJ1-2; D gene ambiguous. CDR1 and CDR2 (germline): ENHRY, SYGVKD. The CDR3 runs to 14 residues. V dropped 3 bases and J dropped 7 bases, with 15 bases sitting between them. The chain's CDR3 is CAISEAWRSGGYTF. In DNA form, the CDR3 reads TGTGCCATCAGTGAAGCTTGGAGGAGCGGTGGCTACACCTTC.

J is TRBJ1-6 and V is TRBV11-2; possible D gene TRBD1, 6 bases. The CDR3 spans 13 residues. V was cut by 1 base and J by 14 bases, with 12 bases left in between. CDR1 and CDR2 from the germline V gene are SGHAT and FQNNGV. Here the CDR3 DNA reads TGTGCCAGCAGCTTAGCAAATACAGGGTCCCTCCACTTT. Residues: CASSLANTGSLHF.